The rows below give T cell receptor beta chains drawn from one sample of a study of T-cell reconstitution after alpha-beta-depleted transplantation in children. TCRdb reanalysed the PCR reads using MiXCR and keeps one entry per CDR3 protein. The table has about 410,000 distinct CDR3 sequences, about a fifth seen once. Specimen: PBMCs from the stem cell graft donor, collected from the stem cell graft. These receptors all come from a human donor who donated a stem cell graft to a child with acute myeloid leukemia. The CDR3 runs from the conserved cysteine through the conserved F or W. D genes are given only for firm matches. The size field is filled for only some rows; it gives once, few, many or a size class.

cdr3_length,v_call,clone_size,j_call,d_call,cdr3_aa,cdr3_nt
16,TRBV12-3/TRBV12-4,few,TRBJ2-3,TRBD2,CASSSLAGGMADTQYF,TGTGCCAGCAGTTCCTTAGCGGGAGGGATGGCAGATACGCAGTATTTT
14,TRBV20-1,few,TRBJ2-1,.,CSASNAKHYNEQFF,TGCAGTGCTAGTAACGCTAAACACTACAATGAGCAGTTCTTC
17,TRBV6-5,.,TRBJ2-1,TRBD2,CASSFGLAGAHYNEQFF,TGTGCCAGCAGTTTCGGACTAGCGGGAGCGCACTACAATGAGCAGTTCTTC
15,TRBV5-1,.,TRBJ2-7,.,CASSVDAGRSYEQYF,TGCGCCAGCAGCGTGGATGCGGGACGCTCCTACGAGCAGTACTTC
14,TRBV12-3/TRBV12-4,.,TRBJ2-7,.,CASSFKRYSYEQYF,TGTGCCAGCAGTTTTAAGCGGTACTCCTACGAGCAGTACTTC
14,TRBV20-1,many,TRBJ2-7,TRBD2,CSARPGTSDYEQYF,TGCAGTGCTAGACCCGGGACTAGCGACTACGAGCAGTACTTC
13,TRBV20-1,few,TRBJ2-5,.,CSFKQTGQETQYF,TGCAGTTTCAAGCAGACCGGCCAAGAGACCCAGTACTTC
13,TRBV29-1,.,TRBJ1-2,.,CSILDYGDYGYTF,TGCAGCATTTTGGATTATGGGGACTATGGCTACACCTTC
15,TRBV19,.,TRBJ2-6,.,CASSIRSSGANVLTF,TGTGCCAGTAGTATTCGGTCCTCTGGGGCCAACGTCCTGACTTTC
16,TRBV4-1,.,TRBJ2-1,TRBD1,CASSQVGTGSYNEQFF,TGCGCCAGCAGCCAAGTCGGGACAGGCTCCTACAATGAGCAGTTCTTC
11,TRBV29-1,many,TRBJ1-1,.,CSVVKGFGAFF,TGCAGCGTTGTTAAGGGATTCGGGGCTTTCTTT
14,TRBV29-1,.,TRBJ2-1,TRBD2,CSALAGGPYNEQFF,TGCAGCGCACTAGCGGGAGGACCCTACAATGAGCAGTTCTTC
13,TRBV28,few,TRBJ2-5,.,CASSSRALKTQYF,TGTGCCAGCAGTTCTAGGGCTCTAAAGACCCAGTACTTC
13,TRBV29-1,few,TRBJ1-1,.,CSVVTGTNTEAFF,TGCAGCGTTGTAACAGGGACGAACACTGAAGCTTTCTTT
15,TRBV29-1,many,TRBJ2-7,.,CSVEVNSVSSYEQYF,TGCAGCGTTGAAGTAAACTCCGTAAGCTCCTACGAGCAGTACTTC
14,TRBV20-1,few,TRBJ2-1,.,CSVIVMASYNEQFF,TGCAGTGTCATAGTAATGGCGTCGTACAATGAGCAGTTCTTC
19,TRBV4-2,few,TRBJ2-2,TRBD2,CASSQVGFGTSGATGELFF,TGTGCCAGCAGCCAAGTGGGGTTTGGGACTAGCGGAGCAACCGGGGAGCTGTTTTTT
13,TRBV10-3,many,TRBJ1-5,.,CAIQQGGGQPQHF,TGTGCCATCCAACAGGGAGGGGGTCAGCCCCAGCATTTT
15,TRBV15,.,TRBJ2-1,.,CATSRDRAGYNEQFF,TGTGCCACCAGCAGAGATCGGGCTGGCTACAATGAGCAGTTCTTC
14,TRBV28,many,TRBJ2-7,.,CASSAPVGIYEQYF,TGTGCCAGCAGCGCACCGGTCGGGATCTACGAGCAGTACTTC
15,TRBV12-3/TRBV12-4,.,TRBJ1-1,TRBD1,CASVWTGTMNTEAFF,TGTGCCAGCGTGTGGACAGGAACCATGAACACTGAAGCTTTCTTT
18,TRBV4-2,.,TRBJ2-3,.,CASSQDERSGGSTDTQYF,TGTGCCAGCAGCCAAGATGAGCGTAGCGGCGGTAGCACAGATACGCAGTATTTT
14,TRBV28,few,TRBJ2-1,TRBD2,CASTLAGVYNEQFF,TGTGCCAGCACTCTAGCGGGAGTCTACAATGAGCAGTTCTTC
15,TRBV20-1,many,TRBJ2-7,.,CSARPLGGGLYEQYF,TGCAGTGCTAGACCCCTAGGGGGGGGGCTCTACGAGCAGTACTTC
15,TRBV9,few,TRBJ2-1,.,CASSVGGNSYNEQFF,TGTGCCAGCAGCGTAGGAGGGAACTCCTACAATGAGCAGTTCTTC
13,TRBV5-6,.,TRBJ2-3,.,CASSQPSTDTQYF,TGTGCCAGCAGCCAGCCTAGCACAGATACGCAGTATTTT
12,TRBV29-1,few,TRBJ1-2,.,CSVELAGYGYTF,TGCAGCGTTGAGCTGGCGGGCTATGGCTACACCTTC
19,TRBV5-1,.,TRBJ2-3,TRBD2,CASSLGLLAGILSTDTQYF,TGCGCCAGCAGCTTGGGGCTCCTAGCGGGAATACTTAGCACAGATACGCAGTATTTT
17,TRBV7-8,.,TRBJ2-3,TRBD1,CASSGQWGQGIPDTQYF,TGTGCCAGCAGCGGACAATGGGGACAGGGGATCCCAGATACGCAGTATTTT
15,TRBV7-8,.,TRBJ2-5,.,CASSLASGDQETQYF,TGTGCCAGCAGCTTAGCGTCAGGAGATCAAGAGACCCAGTACTTC